This is a list of T cell receptor beta chains from one sample in a study of cytomegalovirus exposure and HLA in healthy donors. Profiling relied on immunoSEQ multiplex PCR, and the TCRdb table lists in-frame clones only, not all of them. The data show around 170,000 clones, over 70% seen once. Sequenced material: PBMCs. These receptors were taken from a woman aged 45-59 years in good health and CMV-seropositive. Both conserved end residues are part of each CDR3. The D gene is left open where the match is weak. Clone size, where shown, is once, few, many, or a class for clones that have expanded.

TRBJ2-1 | . | once | 15 | TRBV7-8 | TGTGCCAGCAGCCCGACAGCGACGCAGAGCAATGAGCAGTTCTTC | CASSPTATQSNEQFF
TRBJ2-7 | . | . | 14 | TRBV11-2 | TGTGCCAGCAGCAACCCTAGCGAAGTGGGCGAGCAGTACTTC | CASSNPSEVGEQYF
TRBJ2-2 | TRBD2 | few | 16 | TRBV6-5 | TGTGCCAGCAGTTACGAGGCGGGAGGGAGAACCGGGGAGCTGTTTTTT | CASSYEAGGRTGELFF
TRBJ2-7 | TRBD1 | . | 15 | TRBV7-2 | TGTGCCAGCAGCATCGTCCCTAACGACAGGGGGCAAGGGTACTTC | CASSIVPNDRGQGYF
TRBJ1-4 | TRBD1 | . | 15 | TRBV5-1 | TGCGCCAGCAGCTTGGCAGGGGGTAATGATGAAAAACTGTTTTTT | CASSLAGGNDEKLFF
TRBJ1-2 | . | . | 13 | TRBV6-1 | TGTGCCAGCACCGACCTAGCGGGGGATGGCTACACCTTC | CASTDLAGDGYTF
TRBJ1-4 | . | . | 16 | TRBV10-2 | TGCGCCAGCAGTGAGTCGAATCCTCGCCGCGGTGAAAAACTGTTTTTT | CASSESNPRRGEKLFF
TRBJ1-2 | TRBD1 | . | 12 | TRBV11-2 | TGTGCCAGCAGCCCAGGACAGGGAGGCTACACCTTC | CASSPGQGGYTF
TRBJ2-2 | . | . | 14 | TRBV19 | TGTGCCAGTAGGAGGGGGATGGCAGCCGGGGAGCTGTTTTTT | CASRRGMAAGELFF
TRBJ1-2 | . | . | 13 | TRBV5-1 | TGCGCCAGCAGCGCCGGACAGAACTATGGCTACACCTTC | CASSAGQNYGYTF
TRBJ2-7 | TRBD1 | . | 16 | TRBV28 | TGTGCCAGCAGTCCCGTACCTACGGACAGGTACTACGAGCAGTACTTC | CASSPVPTDRYYEQYF
TRBJ1-1 | TRBD1 | . | 15 | TRBV6-1 | TGTGCCAGCAGTCCCGGGACAGGGGGAAGAACTGAAGCTTTCTTT | CASSPGTGGRTEAFF
TRBJ2-5 | . | . | 15 | TRBV5-4 | TGTGCCAGCAACCCCCGGGGGACCTCGGGGGAGACCCAGTACTTC | CASNPRGTSGETQYF
TRBJ1-3 | . | . | 13 | TRBV28 | TGTGCCAGCAGCTCCTTCGGTGGAAACACCATATATTTT | CASSSFGGNTIYF
TRBJ2-1 | TRBD2 | few | 14 | TRBV4-1 | TGCGCCAGCAGCCAAGGTCGGGGTAGCGGGTGGCAGTTCTTC | CASSQGRGSGWQFF
TRBJ1-5 | . | . | 16 | TRBV5-6 | TGTGCCAGCAGCTCCGGTACGGGGTACTTAGATCAGCCCCAGCATTTT | CASSSGTGYLDQPQHF
TRBJ2-1 | TRBD1 | . | 13 | TRBV29-1 | TGCAGCGTTGGTAGGGGGCTCTACAATGAGCAGTTCTTC | CSVGRGLYNEQFF
TRBJ1-2 | . | . | 13 | TRBV18 | TGTGCCAGCTCACCAACTCGGGAGTATGGCTACACCTTC | CASSPTREYGYTF
TRBJ1-2 | . | few | 13 | TRBV7-3 | TGTGCCAGCAGCCCAAACGTGGAGGGCGGCTACACCTTC | CASSPNVEGGYTF
TRBJ2-1 | TRBD2 | . | 15 | TRBV7-8 | TGTGCCAGCAGCTTAGGAGCGGGAGCTTACAATGAGCAGTTCTTC | CASSLGAGAYNEQFF
TRBJ2-3 | . | . | 15 | TRBV9 | TGTGCCAGCAGCGTAGCTTCGGGAGCCTTACAGGCGCAGTATTTT | CASSVASGALQAQYF
TRBJ2-7 | . | . | 15 | TRBV5-1 | TGCGCCAGCAGCTTCATTCCAGGGGGGACTTACGAGCAGTACTTC | CASSFIPGGTYEQYF
TRBJ1-1 | . | few | 15 | TRBV7-7 | TGTGCTAGCAGCCCCTTACAGGCAGGGAACACTGAAGCTTTCTTT | CASSPLQAGNTEAFF
TRBJ1-1 | . | . | 11 | TRBV11-3 | TGTGCCAGCAGCTCCCGGTTTGAAGCTTTCTTT | CASSSRFEAFF